This record concerns one T cell receptor (beta chain) sequence. The data were obtained in a study of blood T cell repertoires in COVID-19. Across the whole study: The analysed material was cDNA or gDNA that came from T cells, B-cell-depleted T cells, or PBMCs.

V lost 5 bases and J lost 8; bases outside the gene matches: 10. In germline, CDR1 is SGHVS, CDR2 FNYEAQ. The length of the CDR3 is 17 residues. Here immunoSEQ multiplex PCR was the method, and the copy in TCRdb shows in-frame clones only, minus some. Found here are about 150,000 clones, approximately 91% of them singletons; the top ten hold approximately 0.48%. Input material: peripheral blood. This sequence originates from a man in his forties or fifties with acute or convalescent COVID-19. The chain combines TRBV7-6 with TRBJ2-3; 16 bases are a match to TRBD2. CDR3 sequence reads: CASSQPGLAGGDPTQYF. As DNA, the CDR3 is TGTGCCAGCAGCCAACCGGGACTAGCGGGAGGGGATCCTACGCAGTATTTT. The full variable domain, rest sourced from reference TRBV7-6 and TRBJ2-3, is GAGVSQSPRYKVTKRGQDVALRCDPISGHVSLYWYRQALGQGPEFLTYFNYEAQQDKSGLPNDRFSAERPEGSISTLTIQRTEQRDSAMYRCASSQPGLAGGDPTQYFGPGTRLTVL.